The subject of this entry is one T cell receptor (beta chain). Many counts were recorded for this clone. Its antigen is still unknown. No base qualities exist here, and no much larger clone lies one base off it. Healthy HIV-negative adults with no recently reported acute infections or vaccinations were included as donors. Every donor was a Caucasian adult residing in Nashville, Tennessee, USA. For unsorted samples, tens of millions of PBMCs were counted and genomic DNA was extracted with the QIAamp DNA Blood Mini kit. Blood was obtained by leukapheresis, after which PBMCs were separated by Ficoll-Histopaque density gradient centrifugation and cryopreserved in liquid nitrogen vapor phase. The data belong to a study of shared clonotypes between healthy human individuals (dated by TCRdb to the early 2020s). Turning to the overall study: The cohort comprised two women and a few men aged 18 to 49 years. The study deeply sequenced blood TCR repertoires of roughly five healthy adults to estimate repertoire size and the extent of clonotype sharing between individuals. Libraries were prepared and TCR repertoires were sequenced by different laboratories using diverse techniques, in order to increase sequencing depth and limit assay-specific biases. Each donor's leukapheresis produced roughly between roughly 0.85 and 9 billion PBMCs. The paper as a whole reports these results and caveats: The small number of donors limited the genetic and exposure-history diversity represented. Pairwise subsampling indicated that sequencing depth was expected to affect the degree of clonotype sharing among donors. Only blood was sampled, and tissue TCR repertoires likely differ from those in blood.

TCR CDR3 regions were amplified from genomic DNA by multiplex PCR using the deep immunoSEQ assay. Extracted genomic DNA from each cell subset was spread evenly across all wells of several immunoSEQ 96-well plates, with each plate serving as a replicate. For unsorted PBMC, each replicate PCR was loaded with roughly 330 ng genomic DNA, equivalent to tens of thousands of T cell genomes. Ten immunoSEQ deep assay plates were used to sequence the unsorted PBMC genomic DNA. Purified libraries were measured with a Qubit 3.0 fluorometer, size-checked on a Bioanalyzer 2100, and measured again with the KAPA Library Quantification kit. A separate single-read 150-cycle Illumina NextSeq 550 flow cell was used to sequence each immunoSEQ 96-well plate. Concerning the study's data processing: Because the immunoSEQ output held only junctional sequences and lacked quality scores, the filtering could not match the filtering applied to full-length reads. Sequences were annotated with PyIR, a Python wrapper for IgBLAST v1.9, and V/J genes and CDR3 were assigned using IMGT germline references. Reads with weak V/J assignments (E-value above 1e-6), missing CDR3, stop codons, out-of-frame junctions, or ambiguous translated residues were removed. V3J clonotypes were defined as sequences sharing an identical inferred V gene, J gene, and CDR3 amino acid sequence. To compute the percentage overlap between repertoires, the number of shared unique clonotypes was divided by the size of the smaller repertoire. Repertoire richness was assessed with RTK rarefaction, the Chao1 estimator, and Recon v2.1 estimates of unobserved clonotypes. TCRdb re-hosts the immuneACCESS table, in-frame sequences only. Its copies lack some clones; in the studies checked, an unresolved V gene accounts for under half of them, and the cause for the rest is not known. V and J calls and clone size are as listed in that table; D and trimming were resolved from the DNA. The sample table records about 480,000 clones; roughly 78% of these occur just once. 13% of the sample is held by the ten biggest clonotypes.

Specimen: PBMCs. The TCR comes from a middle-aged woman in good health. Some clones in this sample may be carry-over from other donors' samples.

The CDR3 here reads CASSSTAPTEPQYF. Read as DNA, the sequence is TGTGCCAGCAGTTCGACAGCCCCCACCGAGCCGCAGTATTTT. The chain is assembled from TRBV25-1 and TRBJ2-3; 5 matching bases give a weak D call of TRBD1. The CDR3 has 14 amino acids, counting the end cysteine and phenylalanine. Only the CDR3 DNA is retained, 42 bases long and in frame from the first base. Trimming removed 5 bases from V and 10 bases from J, leaving 19 bases between the germline ends. CDR1 and CDR2, per the germline V gene, are MGHDK and SYGVNS.